This T cell receptor (beta chain) comes out of a study of tumor-infiltrating lymphocytes in primary liver carcinoma. This clonotype was seen many times. The antigen is not known. Researchers drew blood RNA from unsorted whole blood and extracted germline DNA as well. Before any surgery took place, approximately 4 milliliters of peripheral blood were collected. Overall study findings and caveats: Tumors and blood were compared for top-250-clone fraction, and tumors had the significantly higher value (p = 0.039).

Constant-region priming of about 500 ng total RNA yielded TCR beta cDNA. Generation of the TCR beta libraries relied on three nested multiplex PCR rounds using slightly modified ARM-PCR. A C-beta reverse primer and TRBV1-TRBV30 forward primers served in each of the first two PCR rounds, at approximately 10 cycles apiece. A single record per CDR3 protein comes from TCRdb applying MiXCR to the multiplex PCR reads. The repertoire holds fewer than 350,000 distinct CDR3 sequences, 55% to 65% seen once, with roughly 9% in the top ten. The V gene lost 4 bases and the J gene lost 3 bases, with 0 bases spanning the gap. The CDR3 is 9 residues long. The germline V gene has CDR1 GTSNPN and CDR2 SVGIG (reference sequence).

The source of this sequence is a man aged 35 to 55 with primary liver carcinoma and hepatitis B virus infection. This chain joins TRBV30 and TRBJ1-2; D is uncertain. The source material was peripheral blood. Written as DNA, the CDR3 is TGTGCCTGGAACTATGGCTACACCTTC. Its translation: CAWNYGYTF.